The 21 T cell receptor beta chains in this list originate from one sample, sequenced in a study of T cells after yellow fever vaccination. Using its own MiXCR run on the 5' RACE reads, TCRdb lists one record per CDR3 protein. The profile shows around 70,000 distinct CDR3 sequences, roughly 6.9% of them singletons. Sequenced here: CD8+ T cells sorted from PBMCs, sampled less than 6 days after the first yellow fever vaccination. All receptors come from a man aged 18-30 years who received the YFV17D yellow fever vaccine.

In DNA, the CDR3 is TGTGCCATCAGTGAGGTTTGGACAGGCGGCTATGGCTACACCTTC. Translation: CAISEVWTGGYGYTF. The genes are TRBV10-3 and TRBJ1-2; 7 bases are shared with TRBD1. In germline, CDR1 is ENHRY, CDR2 SYGVKD. V lost 2 bases and J lost 4; bases outside the gene matches: 7. The CDR3 contains 15 residues.

The chain employs TRBV20-1 and TRBJ2-5; TRBD2 is a possible D gene (5 bases). Germline values: CDR1 DFQATT, CDR2 SNEGSKA (reference sequence). The CDR3 length is 14 residues. Trimming removed 3 bases from V and 4 bases from J, with 15 bases in between. As DNA, the CDR3 is TGCAGTGCTAGTTCCCTTCAAGGAGGAGAGACCCAGTACTTC. It specifies CSASSLQGGETQYF.

The chain recombines TRBV6-2 or TRBV6-3 with TRBJ2-3, with TRBD1 identical over 8 bases. J lost 2 bases, V lost 7 bases, and 8 bases had no gene match. Germline values: CDR1 MNHEY, CDR2 SVGEGT. This CDR3 has 15 amino acids. The CDR3 nucleotides read TGTGCCAGCACCTCCGTGGACAGGGACACAGATACGCAGTATTTT. As protein: CASTSVDRDTDTQYF.

This clonotype was counted many times. The rearrangement links TRBV4-1 to TRBJ2-7; D may be TRBD1 or TRBD2 (6 bases each). Germline V CDR1 and CDR2: MGHRA, YSYEKL. V lost 4 bases and J 3 bases, leaving 16 bases between the germline ends. CDR3 length: 15 residues. In DNA form, the CDR3 reads TGCGCCAGCAGCCCGGGGGCAGGCGGTCTCTACGAGCAGTACTTC. As protein: CASSPGAGGLYEQYF.

The chain couples TRBV7-9 to TRBJ2-3, with D unresolved. The germline V gene has CDR1 SEHNR and CDR2 FQNEAQ (reference sequence). V dropped 5 bases and J dropped 3 bases, with 6 bases sitting between them. The CDR3 is 12 amino acids. The CDR3 DNA reads as TGTGCCAGCAGCCCCGTTACAGATACGCAGTATTTT. It encodes CASSPVTDTQYF.

This clonotype occurred a few times. The chain carries TRBV9 and TRBJ2-1, with 8 bases that match TRBD2. V lost 3 bases and J lost 4; bases outside the gene matches: 6. In germline, CDR1 is SGDLS, CDR2 YYNGEE. This CDR3 comprises 15 residues. Here the CDR3 reads CASSADSSGYNEQFF. The CDR3 bases are TGTGCCAGCAGCGCGGACTCTAGCGGGTACAATGAGCAGTTCTTC.

To note about this clonotype: No conserved phenylalanine or tryptophan is present at the end of the CDR3, so a read error is the likely explanation. V is TRBV27 and J is TRBJ2-1; TRBD2 matches at 10 bases. J was trimmed by 8 bases and V by 2 bases; bases with no gene match: 9. Germline assignment: CDR1 MNHEY and CDR2 SMNVEV (reference sequence). The CDR3 has 16 amino acids. Here the CDR3 DNA reads TGTGCCAGCAGTTTAATCGGGACTAGCGCTTTCCATGAGCAGTTCCTC. Residues: CASSLIGTSAFHEQFL.

This clonotype has only a few counts. CDR3 nucleotides: TGCGCCAGCAGCGACTTAGGACTAGCGGGGGCCGGGCGGGAAGAGACCCAGTACTTC. Its translation is CASSDLGLAGAGREETQYF. The chain carries TRBV5-1 and TRBJ2-5, with 13 bases lining up with TRBD2. CDR1 is SGHRS, CDR2 YFSETQ, per germline. This CDR3 is built from 19 residues. V gave up 4 bases and J gave up 3 bases; unmatched junction bases: 15.

The V gene is TRBV5-4, the J gene TRBJ1-1; D call uncertain. The CDR3 contains 15 residues. V lost 0 bases and J lost 4, with 13 bases in between. Germline V gives CDR1 SGHNT, CDR2 YYREEE (reference sequence). CDR3 in amino acids: CASSLAGGPGTEAFF. The CDR3 nucleotides are TGTGCCAGCAGCTTGGCCGGTGGGCCCGGCACTGAAGCTTTCTTT. The complete variable domain, with remaining parts taken from reference TRBV5-4 and TRBJ1-1, reads ETGVTQSPTHLIKTRGQQVTLRCSSQSGHNTVSWYQQALGQGPQFIFQYYREEENGRGNFPPRFSGLQFPNYSSELNVNALELDDSALYLCASSLAGGPGTEAFFGQGTRLTVV.

This clonotype was observed a handful of times. The chain employs TRBV4-1 and TRBJ2-7, with a possible D match to TRBD2 (6 bases). Germline loops: CDR1 MGHRA, CDR2 YSYEKL. V lost 1 base to trimming and J lost 5 bases, with 9 bases between them. The CDR3 runs to 13 residues. CDR3 coding DNA: TGCGCCAGCAGCCAAGTACCGGGGGACGAGCAGTACTTC. Translated: CASSQVPGDEQYF.

There are a few counts of this clonotype. The chain uses TRBV29-1 and TRBJ1-3, with 7 positions matching TRBD1. The germline gives CDR1 SQVTM, CDR2 ANQGSEA. V lost 4 bases, J lost 7 bases, and 16 bases stayed unmatched. There are 16 residues in the CDR3. CDR3 residues: CSVADWDSLDGNTIYF. The CDR3 DNA follows: TGCAGCGTTGCTGACTGGGACAGCCTCGATGGGAACACCATATATTTT. The entire variable domain, with the rest obtained from reference TRBV29-1 and TRBJ1-3, is as follows: SAVISQKPSRDICQRGTSLTIQCQVDSQVTMMFWYRQQPGQSLTLIATANQGSEATYESGFVIDKFPISRPNLTFSTLTVSNMSPEDSSIYLCSVADWDSLDGNTIYFGEGSWLTVV.

This chain links TRBV7-8 with TRBJ2-2, with a possible D match to TRBD1 (6 bases). CDR1 SGHVS and CDR2 FQNEAQ come from the germline V gene. V gave up 11 bases and J gave up 7 bases, with 20 bases separating them. The CDR3 loop spans 14 amino acids. The chain's CDR3 is CAAMGAAPVGELFF. CDR3 nucleotides: TGTGCCGCGATGGGGGCGGCACCGGTCGGGGAGCTGTTTTTT.

This sequence joins TRBV27 and TRBJ2-3; 9 positions agree with TRBD2. From germline, CDR1 is MNHEY and CDR2 SMNVEV (reference sequence). The CDR3 runs to 17 residues. V lost 3 bases, J lost 0 bases, and 7 bases stayed unmatched. This chain's CDR3 is CASSFGGGGSSTDTQYF. The CDR3 DNA follows: TGTGCCAGCAGTTTTGGCGGGGGGGGTTCTAGCACAGATACGCAGTATTTT.

This clonotype was detected many times. V gene TRBV12-3 or TRBV12-4 combines with J gene TRBJ2-1; 7 nucleotides match TRBD2. V was clipped by 6 bases and J by 10 bases; unmatched bases: 6. This CDR3 region has 12 residues. This chain's CDR3 is CASRPPRGEQFF. As DNA, the CDR3 is TGTGCCAGCAGACCTCCGCGGGGGGAGCAGTTCTTC.

This clonotype was found many times. This sequence joins TRBV4-2 and TRBJ1-1; TRBD1 is a possible D gene (5 bases). The CDR3 extends over 14 amino acids. The germline gives CDR1 LGHNA, CDR2 YNFKEQ. Trimming stripped 3 bases from V and 5 bases from J, with 13 bases between. The CDR3 region has the DNA TGTGCCAGCAGCCAGGGACTGGAGGGGACTGAAGCTTTCTTT. Protein: CASSQGLEGTEAFF.

The chain employs TRBV12-3 or TRBV12-4 and TRBJ1-2; tentative D call: TRBD1 (6 bases). This CDR3 spans 13 amino acids. V lost 4 bases, J lost 4 bases, and 10 bases lay in between. This CDR3 reads CASSYRDLYGYTF. The CDR3 bases are TGTGCCAGCAGTTACAGGGACCTCTATGGCTACACCTTC.

This clonotype was counted only a few times. The chain has TRBV6-2 or TRBV6-3 and TRBJ2-1, with 9 bases that match TRBD2. Trimming removed 7 bases from V and 3 bases from J; junction bases left unmatched: 7. From germline, CDR1 is MNHEY and CDR2 SVGEGT. This CDR3 has 15 residues. This CDR3 is CASNPRGGYYNEQFF. DNA of the CDR3: TGTGCCAGCAACCCGCGGGGGGGCTACTACAATGAGCAGTTCTTC.

In its sample, this clonotype was seen a few times. The chain employs TRBV6-1 and TRBJ1-2; no clear D. The CDR3 has 14 amino acids. Trimming removed 7 bases at V and 6 bases at J, with 18 bases between. CDR1 and CDR2 (germline): MNHNS, SASEGT. The CDR3 region is CASTSNRRVHGYTF. The CDR3 bases are TGTGCCAGCACCTCCAACAGAAGGGTCCATGGCTACACCTTC.

This chain connects TRBV6-5 to TRBJ1-5; 7 bases agree with TRBD1. The junction had 7 bases not matched to a gene; V was cut back by 6 bases and J by 2 bases. The CDR3 spans 15 residues. Germline lookup yields CDR1 MNHEY and CDR2 SVGAGI. The chain's CDR3 is CASSRQGRGNQPQHF. The DNA for the CDR3 is TGTGCCAGCAGCCGACAGGGTCGGGGCAATCAGCCCCAGCATTTT.

V usage is TRBV7-9 and J usage is TRBJ1-1; 7 positions match TRBD1. CDR3 length equals 14 residues. V was pared by 5 bases and J by 1 base, with 4 bases of the junction left unmatched. From germline, CDR1 is SEHNR and CDR2 FQNEAQ (reference sequence). The CDR3 DNA reads as TGTGCCAGCAGCAACAGGGGAGCGAACACTGAAGCTTTCTTT. It codes for CASSNRGANTEAFF.

The chain joins TRBV4-3 to TRBJ1-1; D uncertain. V was pared by 4 bases and J by 4 bases, with 16 bases between. The germline CDR1 and CDR2 sequences are LGHNA and YSLEER. This CDR3 contains 15 residues. The CDR3 region is CASSPYVMTSTEAFF. The DNA of the CDR3 is TGCGCCAGCAGCCCATACGTTATGACTAGCACTGAAGCTTTCTTT.